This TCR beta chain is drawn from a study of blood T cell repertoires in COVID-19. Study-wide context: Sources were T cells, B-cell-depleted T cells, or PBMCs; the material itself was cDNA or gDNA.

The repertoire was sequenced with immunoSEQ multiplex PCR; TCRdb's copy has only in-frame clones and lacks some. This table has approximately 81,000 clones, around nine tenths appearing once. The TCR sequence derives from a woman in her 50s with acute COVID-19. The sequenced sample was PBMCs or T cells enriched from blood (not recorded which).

CDR3 sequence: CSGDRGQTGNTEAFF. DNA of the CDR3: TGCAGCGGGGACAGGGGGCAGACGGGAAACACTGAAGCTTTCTTT. This chain links TRBV29-1 with TRBJ1-1, with 12 positions matching TRBD1. Germline CDR1 and CDR2: SQVTM and ANQGSEA. V was clipped by 7 bases and J by 2 bases; unmatched bases: 8. The CDR3 loop spans 15 amino acids.